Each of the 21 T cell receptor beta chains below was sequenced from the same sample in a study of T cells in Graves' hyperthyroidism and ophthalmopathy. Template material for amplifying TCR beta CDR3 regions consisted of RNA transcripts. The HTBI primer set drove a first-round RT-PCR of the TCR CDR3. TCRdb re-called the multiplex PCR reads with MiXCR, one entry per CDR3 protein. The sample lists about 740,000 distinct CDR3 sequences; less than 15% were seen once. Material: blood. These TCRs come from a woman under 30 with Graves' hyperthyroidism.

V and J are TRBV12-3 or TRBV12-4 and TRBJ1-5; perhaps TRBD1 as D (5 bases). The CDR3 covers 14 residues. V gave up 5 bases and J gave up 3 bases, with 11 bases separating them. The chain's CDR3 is CASSSRGFNQPQHF. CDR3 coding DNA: TGTGCCAGCAGTAGTAGGGGATTCAATCAGCCCCAGCATTTT.

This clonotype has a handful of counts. The DNA of the CDR3 is TGTGCCAGCAACTCAACGGCAAAGAACTACAATGAGCAGTTCTTC. Protein sequence: CASNSTAKNYNEQFF. This chain links TRBV7-9 with TRBJ2-1; D is ambiguous. The CDR3 contains 15 residues. V lost 7 bases to trimming and J lost 3 bases, with 16 bases between them. In germline, CDR1 is SEHNR, CDR2 FQNEAQ (reference sequence).

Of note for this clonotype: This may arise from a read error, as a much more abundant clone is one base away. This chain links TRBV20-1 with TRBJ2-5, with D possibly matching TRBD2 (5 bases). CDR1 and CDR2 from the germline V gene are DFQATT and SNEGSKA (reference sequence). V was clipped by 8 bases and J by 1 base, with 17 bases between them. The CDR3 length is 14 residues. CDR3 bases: TGCAGTACCGTCCCGGGATCCACCCAAGAGACCCAGTACTTC. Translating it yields CSTVPGSTQETQYF.

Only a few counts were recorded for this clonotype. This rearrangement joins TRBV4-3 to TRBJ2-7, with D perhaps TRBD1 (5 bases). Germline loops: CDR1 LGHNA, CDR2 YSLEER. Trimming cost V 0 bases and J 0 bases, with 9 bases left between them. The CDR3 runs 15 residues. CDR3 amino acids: CASSQDDSYSYEQYF. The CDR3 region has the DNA TGCGCCAGCAGCCAAGACGACAGTTACTCCTACGAGCAGTACTTC.

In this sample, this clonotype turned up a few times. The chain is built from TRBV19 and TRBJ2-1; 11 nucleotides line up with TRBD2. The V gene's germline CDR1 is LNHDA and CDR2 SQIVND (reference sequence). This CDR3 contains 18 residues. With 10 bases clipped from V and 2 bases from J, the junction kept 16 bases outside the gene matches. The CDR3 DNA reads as TGTGCCACAAAACACGGGACTAGCGGTCGCTACGCCTACAATGAGCAGTTCTTC. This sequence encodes CATKHGTSGRYAYNEQFF.

The DNA for the CDR3 is TGCAGTGCCCCGGACAGGGGAAACGGCGGGGCTAATGAAAAACTGTTTTTT. Translating it yields CSAPDRGNGGANEKLFF. This chain uses TRBV20-1 with TRBJ1-4; 9 bases agree with TRBD1. Germline V lookup: CDR1 DFQATT, CDR2 SNEGSKA (reference sequence). The CDR3 has 17 residues. The junction had 14 bases not matched to a gene; V was cut back by 6 bases and J by 3 bases.

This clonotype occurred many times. The chain's CDR3 is CASSLVGWTDTQYF. CDR3 in DNA: TGTGCCAGCAGTTTAGTGGGGTGGACAGATACGCAGTATTTT. The chain links TRBV12-3 or TRBV12-4 to TRBJ2-3, with D uncertain. The CDR3 is 14 amino acids. Trimming shortened V by 1 base and J by 3 bases, and 8 bases separated the two germline ends.

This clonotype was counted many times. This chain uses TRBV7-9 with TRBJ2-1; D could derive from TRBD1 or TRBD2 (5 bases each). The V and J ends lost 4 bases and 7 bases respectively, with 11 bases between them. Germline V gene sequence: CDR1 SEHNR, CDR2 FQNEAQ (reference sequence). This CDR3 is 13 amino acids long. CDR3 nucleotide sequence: TGTGCCAGCAGCTACGGGACGGGGAATGAGCAGTTCTTC. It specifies CASSYGTGNEQFF.

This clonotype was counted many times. The CDR3 sequence is CASSLGLDSGILVSNQPQHF. The CDR3 nucleotides read TGCGCCAGCAGCTTGGGCTTGGACAGCGGAATTCTAGTTAGCAATCAGCCCCAGCATTTT. V and J are TRBV5-1 and TRBJ1-5; tentatively, D is TRBD1 (6 bases). The CDR3 is made up of 20 amino acids. Trimming stripped 0 bases from V and 0 bases from J, with 22 bases between. Germline assignment: CDR1 SGHRS and CDR2 YFSETQ.

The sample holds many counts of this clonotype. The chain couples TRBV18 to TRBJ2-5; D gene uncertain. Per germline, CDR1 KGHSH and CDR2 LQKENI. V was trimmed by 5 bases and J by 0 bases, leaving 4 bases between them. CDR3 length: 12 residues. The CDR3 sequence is CASSWNQETQYF. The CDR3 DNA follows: TGTGCCAGCTCATGGAACCAAGAGACCCAGTACTTC.

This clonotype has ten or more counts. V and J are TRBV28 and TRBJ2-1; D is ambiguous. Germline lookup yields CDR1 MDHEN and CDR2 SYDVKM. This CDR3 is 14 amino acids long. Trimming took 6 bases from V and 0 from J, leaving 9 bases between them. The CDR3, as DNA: TGTGCCAGCAGCGTCCCGGGCTCCTACAATGAGCAGTTCTTC. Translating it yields CASSVPGSYNEQFF.

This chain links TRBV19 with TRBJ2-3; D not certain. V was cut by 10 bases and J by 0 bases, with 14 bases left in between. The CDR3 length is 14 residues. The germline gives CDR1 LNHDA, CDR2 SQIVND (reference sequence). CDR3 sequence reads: CATATAVSTDTQYF. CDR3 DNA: TGTGCCACCGCGACGGCAGTTAGCACAGATACGCAGTATTTT.

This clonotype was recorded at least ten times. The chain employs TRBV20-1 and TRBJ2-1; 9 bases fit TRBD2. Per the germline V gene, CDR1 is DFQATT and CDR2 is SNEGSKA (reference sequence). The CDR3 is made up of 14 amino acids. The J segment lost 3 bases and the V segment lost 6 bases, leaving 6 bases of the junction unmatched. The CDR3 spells CSASGLASYNEQFF. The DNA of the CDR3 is TGCAGTGCGAGTGGACTAGCGAGCTACAATGAGCAGTTCTTC.

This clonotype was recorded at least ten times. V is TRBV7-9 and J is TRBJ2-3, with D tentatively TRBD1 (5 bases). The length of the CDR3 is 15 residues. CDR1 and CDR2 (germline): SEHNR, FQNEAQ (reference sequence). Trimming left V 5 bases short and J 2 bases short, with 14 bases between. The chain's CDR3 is CASSARQFYTDTQYF. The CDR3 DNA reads TGTGCCAGCAGCGCCCGACAGTTCTACACAGATACGCAGTATTTT.

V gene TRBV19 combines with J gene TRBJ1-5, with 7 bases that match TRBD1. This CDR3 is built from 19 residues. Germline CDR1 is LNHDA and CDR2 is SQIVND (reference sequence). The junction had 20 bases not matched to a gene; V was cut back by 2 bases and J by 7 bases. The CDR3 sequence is CASSIPTGAPVDLGQPQHF. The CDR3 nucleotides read TGTGCCAGTAGTATACCTACAGGGGCGCCGGTGGATCTAGGGCAGCCCCAGCATTTT.

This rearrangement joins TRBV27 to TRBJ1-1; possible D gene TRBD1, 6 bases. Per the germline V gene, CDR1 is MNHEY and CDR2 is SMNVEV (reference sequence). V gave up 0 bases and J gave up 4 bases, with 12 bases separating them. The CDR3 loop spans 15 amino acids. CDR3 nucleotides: TGTGCCAGCAGTTTATCGTGGGGGGCGGGCACTGAAGCTTTCTTT. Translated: CASSLSWGAGTEAFF.

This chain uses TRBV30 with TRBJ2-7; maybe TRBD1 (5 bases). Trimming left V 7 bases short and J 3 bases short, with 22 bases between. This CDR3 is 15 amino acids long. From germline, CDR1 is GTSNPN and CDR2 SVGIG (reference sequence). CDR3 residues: CALWARARLGYEQYF. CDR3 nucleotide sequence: TGTGCCTTATGGGCCAGGGCCCGACTGGGCTACGAGCAGTACTTC. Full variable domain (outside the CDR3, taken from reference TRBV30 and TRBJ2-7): SQTIHQWPATLVQPVGSPLSLECTVEGTSNPNLYWYRQAAGRGLQLLFYSVGIGQISSEVPQNLSASRPQDRQFILSSKKLLLSDSGFYLCALWARARLGYEQYFGPGTRLTVT.

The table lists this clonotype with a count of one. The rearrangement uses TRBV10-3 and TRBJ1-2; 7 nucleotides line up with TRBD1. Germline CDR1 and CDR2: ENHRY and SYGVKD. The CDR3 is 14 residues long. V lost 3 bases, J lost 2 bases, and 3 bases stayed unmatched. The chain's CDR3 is CAISDPGQNYGYTF. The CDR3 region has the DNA TGTGCCATCAGTGATCCGGGACAGAACTATGGCTACACCTTC.

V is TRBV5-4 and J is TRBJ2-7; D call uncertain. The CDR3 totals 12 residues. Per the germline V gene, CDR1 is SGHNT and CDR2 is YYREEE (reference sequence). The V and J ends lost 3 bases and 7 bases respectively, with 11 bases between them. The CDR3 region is CASSSDRSEQYF. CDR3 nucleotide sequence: TGTGCCAGCAGCTCAGATAGGAGTGAGCAGTACTTC.

DNA for the CDR3: TGCGCCAGCAGAAGATCCGGAGGGACAGGGGGCGCGGGAGGCTACACCTTC. Amino acids: CASRRSGGTGGAGGYTF. The chain carries TRBV4-1 and TRBJ1-2, with 12 bases fitting TRBD1. The CDR3 has 17 residues. CDR1 is MGHRA, CDR2 YSYEKL, per germline. V was clipped by 6 bases and J by 8 bases; unmatched bases: 16.

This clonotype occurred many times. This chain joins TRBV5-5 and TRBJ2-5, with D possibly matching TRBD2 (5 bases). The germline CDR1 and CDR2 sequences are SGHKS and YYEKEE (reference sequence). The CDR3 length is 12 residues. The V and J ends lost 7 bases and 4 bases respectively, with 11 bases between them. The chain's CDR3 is CASQRVGETQYF. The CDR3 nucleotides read TGTGCCAGCCAGAGGGTAGGAGAGACCCAGTACTTC. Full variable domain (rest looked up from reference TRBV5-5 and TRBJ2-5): DAGVTQSPTHLIKTRGQQVTLRCSPISGHKSVSWYQQVLGQGPQFIFQYYEKEERGRGNFPDRFSARQFPNYSSELNVNALLLGDSALYLCASQRVGETQYFGPGTRLLVL.